These 32 T cell receptor beta chains share one sample of origin, sequenced in a study of blood T cell repertoires in COVID-19. Only in-frame clones appear in the TCRdb table, and some are missing; sequencing was by immunoSEQ multiplex PCR. This sample has 250,000 or so clones, with roughly 90% found just once. Sequenced input: peripheral blood. Every receptor here comes from a man aged 25 to 45 with active or convalescent COVID-19.

The chain employs TRBV29-1 and TRBJ2-7; tentatively, D is TRBD1 (6 bases). CDR1 is SQVTM and CDR2 is ANQGSEA in the germline V gene. This CDR3 is built from 13 residues. V shed 3 bases and J shed 2 bases, with 11 bases lying between them. Written as DNA, the CDR3 is TGCAGCGTTGAGGGGGACATCGCCTACGAGCAGTACTTC. Translating gives CSVEGDIAYEQYF.

The chain recombines TRBV5-8 with TRBJ1-1, with D perhaps matching TRBD1 (5 bases). The ends were cut back, 2 bases at V and 4 bases at J, with 18 bases in the middle. The germline CDR1 and CDR2 sequences are SGHTS and YDEGEE. The CDR3 consists of 16 residues. Here the CDR3 reads CASSFGAGPMGTEAFF. CDR3 coding DNA: TGTGCCAGCAGCTTCGGTGCGGGGCCGATGGGCACTGAAGCTTTCTTT.

The chain has TRBV27 and TRBJ1-2, with D possibly matching TRBD1 (5 bases). Trimming left V 2 bases short and J 8 bases short, with 15 bases between. Per the germline V gene, CDR1 is MNHEY and CDR2 is SMNVEV (reference sequence). The CDR3 is 14 amino acids. CDR3 region: CASSLRPGAQGYTF. The CDR3 region has the DNA TGTGCCAGCAGTTTACGTCCTGGGGCGCAAGGCTACACCTTC.

In this sample, this clone turned up a few times. This chain joins TRBV6-5 and TRBJ2-2; 9 nucleotides align to TRBD2. Germline V gives CDR1 MNHEY, CDR2 SVGAGI. The CDR3 consists of 15 residues. V was pared by 5 bases and J by 5 bases, with 6 bases of the junction left unmatched. The CDR3 nucleotides read TGTGCCAGCAGTAGCGGGGGGTCAGGGACCGGGGAGCTGTTTTTT. It codes for CASSSGGSGTGELFF.

This clone was seen a handful of times. This rearrangement joins TRBV2 to TRBJ1-3; TRBD1 matches 7 bases. V trimming: 5 bases; J trimming: 3 bases; junction bases outside the gene matches: 10. The V gene's germline CDR1 is SNHLY and CDR2 FYNNEI. The CDR3 consists of 16 residues. CDR3 DNA sequence: TGTGCCAGCAGTTATGATCAGGGGGTGGTTGGAAACACCATATATTTT. Amino acid sequence: CASSYDQGVVGNTIYF.

This sequence joins TRBV7-8 and TRBJ2-3; 7 bases are shared with TRBD1. The CDR3 sequence is 14 residues long. With V trimmed by 8 bases and J by 5 bases, 10 bases remained unmatched. Per germline, CDR1 SGHVS and CDR2 FQNEAQ. The CDR3 loop is CASGRDRVGDTQYF. CDR3 coding DNA: TGTGCCAGCGGTCGAGACAGGGTTGGAGATACGCAGTATTTT.

This clone was detected once. The rearrangement links TRBV4-3 to TRBJ2-3; D not certain. This CDR3 has 16 residues. Germline values: CDR1 LGHNA, CDR2 YSLEER. The V end lost 1 base, the J end lost 4 bases, and 15 bases lay between the germline ends. The CDR3 nucleotides read TGCGCCAGCAGCCAAGGAATATGGGCGTCAGCAGATACGCAGTATTTT. It codes for CASSQGIWASADTQYF.

The chain uses TRBV19 and TRBJ2-7, with TRBD1 identical over 11 bases. CDR1 is LNHDA, CDR2 SQIVND, per germline (reference sequence). CDR3 size: 15 residues. V gave up 3 bases and J gave up 2 bases; unmatched junction bases: 3. This chain's CDR3 is CASSMGQGVTYEQYF. The CDR3 nucleotides are TGTGCCAGTAGTATGGGACAGGGGGTGACCTACGAGCAGTACTTC.

The chain employs TRBV2 and TRBJ2-1, with a tentative D call TRBD1 (6 bases). The CDR3 is 13 amino acids. The germline V and J ends were trimmed by 8 bases and 4 bases, with 12 bases remaining between them. CDR1 and CDR2 from the germline V gene are SNHLY and FYNNEI. CDR3 sequence: CASFPGTYNEQFF. In DNA, the CDR3 is TGTGCCAGCTTTCCTGGGACATACAATGAGCAGTTCTTC.

The chain recombines TRBV11-2 with TRBJ1-2; D gene unclear. This CDR3 has 18 residues. Trimming removed 3 bases from V and 10 bases from J, with 30 bases in between. Per germline, CDR1 SGHAT and CDR2 FQNNGV. The chain's CDR3 is CASSFRPIGVGSLRAYTF. In DNA, the CDR3 is TGTGCCAGCAGCTTTCGGCCTATCGGGGTCGGGAGCTTAAGGGCCTACACCTTC.

This chain joins TRBV29-1 and TRBJ1-2, with 8 positions matching TRBD1. Germline trimming cut 4 bases from V and 0 bases from J; bases unmatched to any gene: 7. From germline, CDR1 is SQVTM and CDR2 ANQGSEA. The CDR3 runs to 15 residues. This chain's CDR3 is CSVAQGARANYGYTF. In nucleotides, the CDR3 is TGCAGCGTTGCCCAGGGGGCTCGAGCTAACTATGGCTACACCTTC.

This chain uses TRBV12-3 or TRBV12-4 with TRBJ2-2, with 7 bases lining up with TRBD1. The length of the CDR3 is 13 residues. The ends lost 9 bases at V and 3 bases at J; junction bases unmatched: 4. CDR3 amino acids: CASQGQHTGELFF. CDR3 nucleotides: TGTGCCAGTCAGGGACAGCACACCGGGGAGCTGTTTTTT.

The chain links TRBV5-6 to TRBJ1-5; 7 bases fit TRBD1. This CDR3 is 18 amino acids long. Trimming removed 4 bases from V and 1 base from J; junction bases left unmatched: 14. Germline V lookup: CDR1 SGHDT, CDR2 YYEEEE. As DNA, the CDR3 is TGTGCCAGCAGCGTTTGGTGGGGGACAGCAAGAAGCAATCAGCCCCAGCATTTT. This translates into CASSVWWGTARSNQPQHF.

Worth noting for this clone: The final CDR3 position lacks the conserved phenylalanine or tryptophan, pointing to a likely read error. It is unclear where the CDR3 begins or ends on the DNA, so no DNA is shown, and the CDR3 is as TCRdb lists it. V gene TRBV21-1 combines with J gene TRBJ2-7; no check of the table's D call, TRBD2, against the DNA was made. TRBV21-1 is termed a pseudogene. The CDR3 contains 16 residues when both ends are counted. The CDR3 here is CASTPRTSAVQRNPKT.

Concerning this clone: No DNA is shown, since the ends of the CDR3 on it are uncertain; the CDR3 is the one TCRdb lists. This rearrangement joins TRBV27 to TRBJ2-1; TRBD2, the table's D call, lacks a check against the DNA. Inclusive of both ends, the CDR3 amounts to 12 amino acids. Germline V gives CDR1 MNHEY, CDR2 SMNVEV (reference sequence). The CDR3 loop is CASSDFGLGSFF.

The CDR3 DNA follows: TGTGCCACCAGTCCTAGTTATGTCAACAATGAGCAGTTCTTC. Amino acids: CATSPSYVNNEQFF. The J gene is TRBJ2-1, the V gene TRBV15; D gene unclear. Germline values: CDR1 LNHNV, CDR2 YYDKDF (reference sequence). V gave up 6 bases and J gave up 5 bases, with 14 bases separating them. The CDR3 extends over 14 amino acids.

This chain connects TRBV7-2 to TRBJ1-5; a possible D gene is TRBD1 (5 bases). Deletions cut 5 bases from V and 3 bases from J, with 11 bases between. CDR3 length: 14 amino acids. In germline, CDR1 is SGHTA, CDR2 FQGNSA. DNA of the CDR3: TGTGCCAGCAGCCTAGGACACCCCAATCAGCCCCAGCATTTT. Protein sequence: CASSLGHPNQPQHF.

This clone was recorded a few times. This chain connects TRBV7-2 to TRBJ1-1; D is perhaps TRBD1 (6 bases). The CDR3 sequence is 14 residues long. CDR1 is SGHTA and CDR2 is FQGNSA in the germline V gene. Trimming shortened V by 5 bases and J by 5 bases, and 15 bases separated the two germline ends. The CDR3 is CASSPTGPGTEAFF. The CDR3 DNA reads as TGTGCCAGCAGCCCGACAGGCCCGGGGACTGAAGCTTTCTTT.

The table lists this clone with a count of one. The genes are TRBV27 and TRBJ1-1; D is unresolved. From germline, CDR1 is MNHEY and CDR2 SMNVEV (reference sequence). CDR3 size: 14 residues. V was shortened by 2 bases and J by 7 bases, with 14 bases between the two germline ends. The CDR3 DNA is TGTGCCAGCAGTTTAAGTATGCAAATGAGTGAAGCTTTCTTT. It specifies CASSLSMQMSEAFF.

The rearrangement joins TRBV19 to TRBJ1-2, with 8 bases lining up with TRBD1. CDR3 length equals 13 residues. The junction had 5 bases not matched to a gene; V was cut back by 5 bases and J by 6 bases. Germline V gene data show CDR1 as LNHDA and CDR2 as SQIVND (reference sequence). CDR3 in amino acids: CASSPRGRDGYTF. Written as DNA, the CDR3 is TGTGCCAGTAGTCCCAGGGGGCGAGATGGCTACACCTTC.

The J gene is TRBJ1-2, the V gene TRBV7-2; D possibly corresponds to TRBD1 (6 bases). CDR3 length equals 13 residues. Germline V gene sequence: CDR1 SGHTA, CDR2 FQGNSA. V lost 5 bases, J lost 2 bases, and 9 bases lay in between. CDR3 amino acids: CASSATGNYGYTF. The CDR3 DNA reads TGTGCCAGCAGCGCGACAGGAAACTATGGCTACACCTTC. Filled out from reference TRBV7-2 and TRBJ1-2, the complete variable domain reads GAGVSQSPSNKVTEKGKDVELRCDPISGHTALYWYRQSLGQGLEFLIYFQGNSAPDKSGLPSDRFSAERTGGSVSTLTIQRTQQEDSAVYLCASSATGNYGYTFGSGTRLTVV.

This chain uses TRBV5-4 with TRBJ1-1; TRBD1 might be the D (5 bases). CDR1 and CDR2 from the germline V gene are SGHNT and YYREEE (reference sequence). V lost 0 bases to trimming and J lost 4 bases, with 13 bases between them. This CDR3 comprises 15 residues. CDR3 in DNA: TGTGCCAGCAGCTTGGGTCCTGCGGGGGGCACTGAAGCTTTCTTT. Its translation: CASSLGPAGGTEAFF.

V and J are TRBV11-3 and TRBJ1-1; TRBD1 is a possible D gene (6 bases). The CDR3 is 11 amino acids. The germline gives CDR1 SGHNT, CDR2 YENEEA. The V and J ends lost 8 bases and 7 bases respectively, with 11 bases between them. DNA for the CDR3: TGTGCCAGCTCAACAGGGAATGAAGCTTTCTTT. This codes for CASSTGNEAFF.

The rearrangement uses TRBV20-1 and TRBJ2-5; a weak D match, TRBD1 (6 bases). V gave up 3 bases and J gave up 5 bases, with 10 bases separating them. From germline, CDR1 is DFQATT and CDR2 SNEGSKA (reference sequence). The CDR3 sequence is 12 residues long. DNA of the CDR3: TGCAGTGCTAGTAAGGGGGTCGAGACCCAGTACTTC. Its protein product is CSASKGVETQYF.

The sample holds a few counts of this clone. The chain couples TRBV5-4 to TRBJ2-1, with TRBD1 matching over 7 bases. The CDR3 spans 16 residues. After removal of 3 bases from V and 6 bases from J, the junction contained 12 bases not matched to a gene. Germline CDR1 SGHNT, CDR2 YYREEE (reference sequence). The CDR3 nucleotides read TGTGCCAGCAGCTCCTCGACAGGGTCAGACTTCAATGAGCAGTTCTTC. Its translation: CASSSSTGSDFNEQFF.

The chain recombines TRBV6-5 with TRBJ1-5, with a weak D call TRBD1 (6 bases). Germline V gives CDR1 MNHEY, CDR2 SVGAGI. This CDR3 has 15 residues. Trimming stripped 6 bases from V and 1 base from J, with 13 bases between. In nucleotides, the CDR3 is TGTGCCAGCAGAAACACAGGGTTCAGCAATCAGCCCCAGCATTTT. Translation: CASRNTGFSNQPQHF.

This chain links TRBV4-1 with TRBJ2-2, with D perhaps matching TRBD1 (5 bases). V was shortened by 4 bases and J by 7 bases, with 13 bases between the two germline ends. This CDR3 spans 14 amino acids. Looked up from germline, CDR1 is MGHRA and CDR2 is YSYEKL. CDR3 nucleotides: TGCGCCAGCAGCCCTAACAGACAGATCGGGGAGCTGTTTTTT. Amino acids: CASSPNRQIGELFF.

The V call is TRBV7-9, the J call TRBJ1-4; D perhaps matches TRBD1 (5 bases). V was clipped by 5 bases and J by 2 bases, with 12 bases between them. The CDR3 extends over 15 amino acids. Germline lookup yields CDR1 SEHNR and CDR2 FQNEAQ (reference sequence). The CDR3 is CASSLGTTTNEKLFF. The CDR3 nucleotides read TGTGCCAGCAGCCTGGGGACTACCACTAATGAAAAACTGTTTTTT.

The chain is built from TRBV23-1 and TRBJ2-7, with 15 bases that match TRBD2. TRBV23-1 carries the ORF label, with uncertain function. This CDR3 is built from 19 residues. With 2 bases clipped from V and 4 bases from J, the junction kept 12 bases outside the gene matches. The CDR3 region has the DNA TGCGCCAGCAGTCAACACCCGGGACAGGGACTAGCGGGGGGTTACGAGCAGTACTTC. Its translation: CASSQHPGQGLAGGYEQYF.

The CDR3 DNA reads TGTGCCAGCAGAAGACTAGCGGGGGGTAGAGGCACAGATACGCAGTATTTT. It is translated as CASRRLAGGRGTDTQYF. V gene TRBV7-2 combines with J gene TRBJ2-3; 13 nucleotides align to TRBD2. The V segment lost 6 bases and the J segment 1 base; nucleotides outside the gene matches: 7. The CDR3 is made up of 17 amino acids. Germline CDR1 SGHTA, CDR2 FQGNSA.

The V and J genes are TRBV10-1 and TRBJ1-2, with D perhaps matching TRBD1 (5 bases). The CDR3 totals 13 residues. Trimming shortened V by 5 bases and J by 4 bases, and 11 bases separated the two germline ends. Germline CDR1 reads WNHNN; CDR2 reads SYGVQD (reference sequence). The CDR3 nucleotides are TGCGCCAGCAGTCCGGGACTTCCCTATGGCTACACCTTC. Residues: CASSPGLPYGYTF.

This chain joins TRBV18 and TRBJ2-1; 9 bases are a match to TRBD1. The germline CDR1 and CDR2 sequences are KGHSH and LQKENI. V was pared by 3 bases and J by 5 bases, with 14 bases of the junction left unmatched. CDR3 length: 18 residues. CDR3: CASSPRPPGQGTDNEQFF. As DNA, the CDR3 is TGTGCCAGCTCACCGAGGCCCCCGGGACAGGGTACCGACAATGAGCAGTTCTTC.